This T cell receptor beta chain was captured by sequencing in a study of response to subunit inactivated influenza vaccine. Study-wide results and caveats: Every seasonal influenza vaccination brings in few new T cells, the authors suggested.

The CDR3 covers 17 residues. Germline CDR1 reads DFQATT; CDR2 reads SNEGSKA (reference sequence). V trimming: 0 bases; J trimming: 3 bases; junction bases outside the gene matches: 8. TCRdb analysed the RT-PCR reads with MiXCR anew, one entry per CDR3 protein. Among approximately 570,000 distinct CDR3 sequences listed, roughly 8.2% were seen once. This clonotype came up many times. Its specificity is not known. Source: PBMCs from blood, taken around 25 months after vaccination. The chain uses TRBV20-1 and TRBJ2-1; 10 bases line up with TRBD2. The receptor was derived from a man aged 45 to 75 who received an inactivated influenza vaccine. The CDR3 region is CSARDSASGRFYNEQFF. The DNA of the CDR3 is TGCAGTGCTAGAGATTCGGCTAGCGGGAGATTCTACAATGAGCAGTTCTTC.